Below, one T cell receptor (beta chain) is given with its context. The sample belongs to a study of cytomegalovirus exposure and HLA in healthy donors. Method: immunoSEQ multiplex PCR; TCRdb's copy keeps in-frame clones and lacks some. The sample shows 250,000 or so clones, 90% of them seen only once. Trimming removed 11 bases from V and 3 bases from J; junction bases left unmatched: 5. CDR3 size: 12 residues. Germline values: CDR1 ENHRY, CDR2 SYGVKD. The gene calls are TRBV10-3 and TRBJ2-7, with 9 bases matching TRBD2. The receptor was derived from a woman aged 18-29 years in good health and CMV-seronegative. Source material: PBMCs. The CDR3 DNA reads as TGTGCCGTAGCGGGGGACTACTACGAGCAGTACTTC. Its protein is CAVAGDYYEQYF.